This T cell receptor (beta chain) was found in a study of radiation and T cells in renal cell carcinoma. With V trimmed by 2 bases and J by 5 bases, 7 bases remained unmatched. In germline, CDR1 is LNHDA, CDR2 SQIVND (reference sequence). This CDR3 spans 15 amino acids. Only in-frame clones appear in the TCRdb table, and some are missing; sequencing was by immunoSEQ multiplex PCR. The sample includes approximately 120,000 clones, around 83% seen only once; the top ten take about 2.9%. Time point given: baseline pretreatment blood. Indicated treatment: 15 Gy SBRT to primary tumor, nephrectomy 4 weeks later.

The source was blood, collected from a patient whose treatment included radiotherapy and nephrectomy. This clonotype originated in a woman aged 55-70 years with renal cell carcinoma. The chain combines TRBV19 with TRBJ1-1, with TRBD1 matching over 8 bases. The CDR3 DNA reads as TGTGCCAGTAGTATATACTCAGGGGGCTATACTGAAGCTTTCTTT. This encodes CASSIYSGGYTEAFF.